This TCR beta chain was sequenced in a study of shared clonotypes between healthy human individuals. TCRdb keeps only in-frame clones here, not all; method: immunoSEQ multiplex PCR. Here the sample spans about 2.3 million clones, over 85% being singletons. V gave up 4 bases and J gave up 2 bases, with 18 bases separating them. The CDR3 is made up of 16 amino acids. CDR1 MNHEY and CDR2 SVGAGI come from the germline V gene. The clonotype originates from a man aged 18 to 30 in good health. Some clones in this sample may be carry-over from other donors' samples. This sequence joins TRBV6-5 and TRBJ2-7, with D maybe TRBD1 (5 bases). The sequenced material came from naive CD4+ T cells from PBMCs. The subset here: CD45RA+ positively selected. The CDR3 loop reads CASSSLGAPFAYEQYF. The CDR3 nucleotides read TGTGCCAGCAGTTCCCTAGGGGCTCCCTTTGCCTACGAGCAGTACTTC.